The 13 T cell receptor beta chains below come from one sample, sequenced in a study. In TCRdb, the RT-PCR reads were re-called with MiXCR into one record per CDR3 protein. The sample lists around 700,000 distinct CDR3 sequences, 14% occurring once. The sample comprised memory CD4+ T cells from blood. The receptors stem from a female donor in good health, serving as a healthy control.

This clonotype has just a few counts. This rearrangement joins TRBV28 to TRBJ1-3; TRBD1 matches 8 bases. CDR3 length: 16 residues. CDR1 and CDR2 from the germline V gene are MDHEN and SYDVKM. The J segment lost 2 bases and the V segment lost 5 bases, leaving 8 bases of the junction unmatched. This CDR3 is CASSTNGQGAGNTIYF. The CDR3, as DNA: TGTGCCAGCAGTACCAATGGACAGGGCGCTGGAAACACCATATATTTT.

This clonotype has a handful of counts. The chain has TRBV6-5 and TRBJ2-1; 7 positions match TRBD2. CDR3 size: 16 residues. Germline CDR1 MNHEY, CDR2 SVGAGI. The J segment lost 1 base and the V segment lost 4 bases, leaving 7 bases of the junction unmatched. The CDR3 DNA sequence: TGTGCCAGCAGTTCCGTGAAAGCGGGATCCTACAATGAGCAGTTCTTC. Protein sequence: CASSSVKAGSYNEQFF.

The genes are TRBV5-1 and TRBJ2-3; either TRBD1 or TRBD2 may supply D (5 bases each). The germline V gene encodes CDR1 SGHRS and CDR2 YFSETQ. V was shortened by 3 bases and J by 0 bases, with 14 bases between the two germline ends. The CDR3 length is 16 residues. CDR3 protein: CASSSAGTTSTDTQYF. CDR3 DNA: TGCGCCAGCAGCTCAGCAGGGACCACTAGCACAGATACGCAGTATTTT.

This clonotype was observed many times. The chain employs TRBV9 and TRBJ2-1, with D unclear. Germline V gene sequence: CDR1 SGDLS, CDR2 YYNGEE. This CDR3 is 14 amino acids long. V was trimmed by 6 bases and J by 0 bases, leaving 10 bases between them. The CDR3: CASTGGSSYNEQFF. CDR3 coding DNA: TGTGCCAGCACTGGCGGTAGCTCCTACAATGAGCAGTTCTTC.

This clonotype was seen repeatedly, ten times or more. This chain uses TRBV20-1 with TRBJ1-1; no clear D gene. The CDR3 is made up of 11 amino acids. Germline CDR1 reads DFQATT; CDR2 reads SNEGSKA (reference sequence). The V gene lost 3 bases and the J gene lost 10 bases, with 12 bases spanning the gap. The CDR3 bases are TGCAGTGCTAGTGGCACGGACGGAGCTTTCTTT. Encoded protein: CSASGTDGAFF.

V and J are TRBV5-1 and TRBJ2-1, with D possibly matching TRBD2 (5 bases). Per the germline V gene, CDR1 is SGHRS and CDR2 is YFSETQ. V was clipped by 0 bases and J by 5 bases, with 9 bases between them. The CDR3 sequence is 14 residues long. The CDR3 region has the DNA TGCGCCAGCAGCTTGGAGGGAGCCCACAATGAGCAGTTCTTC. Translation: CASSLEGAHNEQFF.

In this sample, this clonotype turned up many times. This sequence joins TRBV7-9 and TRBJ2-3; D is unclear. The germline V and J ends were trimmed by 8 bases and 2 bases, with 17 bases remaining between them. The CDR3 length is 15 residues. Germline CDR1 SEHNR, CDR2 FQNEAQ (reference sequence). CDR3 in amino acids: CASPNGPSNTDTQYF. CDR3 sequence (DNA): TGTGCCAGCCCTAATGGCCCCTCCAACACAGATACGCAGTATTTT.

This chain connects TRBV6-1 to TRBJ2-1, with TRBD2 identical over 12 bases. This CDR3 has 16 amino acids. In germline, CDR1 is MNHNS, CDR2 SASEGT. Trimming at V came to 7 bases and at J to 7 bases, leaving 11 bases not matched to a gene. The CDR3 reads CASTQLTSGRGNEQFF. Here the CDR3 DNA reads TGTGCCAGCACCCAACTGACTAGCGGGAGAGGGAATGAGCAGTTCTTC.

Only a few counts were recorded for this clonotype. The chain has TRBV20-1 and TRBJ2-7; no firm D call. The CDR3 is 12 amino acids. Looked up from germline, CDR1 is DFQATT and CDR2 is SNEGSKA (reference sequence). V lost 6 bases and J lost 3, with 12 bases in between. The CDR3 reads CSATESFYEQYF. In DNA, the CDR3 is TGCAGTGCAACTGAGAGCTTCTACGAGCAGTACTTC.

This chain's CDR3 is CASSQAFTATNEKLFF. The DNA of the CDR3 is TGCGCCAGCAGCCAAGCGTTCACTGCAACTAATGAAAAACTGTTTTTT. This chain connects TRBV4-1 to TRBJ1-4; D gene uncertain. In germline, CDR1 is MGHRA, CDR2 YSYEKL. The V and J ends lost 1 base and 0 bases respectively, with 9 bases between them. The CDR3 length is 16 residues.

CDR3 coding DNA: TGCAGCGTTGAAGAGGAGGCTCGAGATGGCTACACCTTC. The encoded protein is CSVEEEARDGYTF. The rearrangement joins TRBV29-1 to TRBJ1-2; D is uncertain. The CDR3 is 13 residues long. Germline V gives CDR1 SQVTM, CDR2 ANQGSEA. Trimming removed 0 bases from V and 6 bases from J, with 11 bases in between.

This clonotype was counted at least ten times. The V gene is TRBV4-1, the J gene TRBJ2-5; unclear D gene. This CDR3 is 11 amino acids long. Trimming took off 0 bases at V and 7 bases at J, with 3 bases between the two ends. Germline CDR1 and CDR2: MGHRA and YSYEKL. The CDR3 spells CASSQDRTQYF. CDR3 sequence (DNA): TGCGCCAGCAGCCAAGATCGGACCCAGTACTTC.

This clonotype was seen ten or more times. The V and J genes are TRBV6-2 or TRBV6-3 and TRBJ2-5; D is undetermined. This CDR3 is built from 12 residues. Germline lookup yields CDR1 MNHEY and CDR2 SVGEGT. V was pared by 2 bases and J by 5 bases, with 6 bases between. CDR3 sequence reads: CASSYRWETQYF. CDR3 in DNA: TGTGCCAGCAGTTACCGTTGGGAGACCCAGTACTTC.